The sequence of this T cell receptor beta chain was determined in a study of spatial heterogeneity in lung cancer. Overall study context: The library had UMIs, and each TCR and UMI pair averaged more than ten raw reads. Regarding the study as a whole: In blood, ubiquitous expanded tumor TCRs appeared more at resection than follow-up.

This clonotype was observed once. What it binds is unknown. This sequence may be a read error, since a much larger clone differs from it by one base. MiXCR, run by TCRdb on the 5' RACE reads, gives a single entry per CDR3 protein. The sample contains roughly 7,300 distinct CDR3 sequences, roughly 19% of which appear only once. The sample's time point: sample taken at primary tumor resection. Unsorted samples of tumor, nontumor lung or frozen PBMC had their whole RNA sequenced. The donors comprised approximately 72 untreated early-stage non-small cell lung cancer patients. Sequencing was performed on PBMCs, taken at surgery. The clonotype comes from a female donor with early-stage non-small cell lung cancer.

The CDR3 DNA sequence: TGCGCCAGCAGCTTGGCGGCCGCCGCTGAAGCTCTCTTT. Protein: CASSLAAAAEALF. The J gene is TRBJ1-1, the V gene TRBV5-1; D is unclear. CDR3 size: 13 residues. Germline V gene sequence: CDR1 SGHRS, CDR2 YFSETQ.